Sequencing of this T cell receptor (beta chain) was carried out in a study of OX40 agonist ivuxolimab in advanced cancers. For the study in its entirety: Ivuxolimab, which targeted the costimulatory receptor OX40 (CD134), was an agonistic, fully human IgG2 monoclonal antibody. Intravenous ivuxolimab was administered to patients every 2 weeks at six dose levels: 0.01, 0.1, 0.3, 1.5, 3 and 10 mg/kg. Among the roughly 50 dose-escalation patients, about 19 had hepatocellular carcinoma, roughly 15 melanoma, 9 renal cell carcinoma and 9 head and neck cancer. The dose-escalation cohort was over 70% male with a mean age of about 54 years, ranging from roughly 20 to 85. Prior anti-PD-1, anti-PD-L1 or anti-CTLA-4 therapy was permitted, and approximately 40% of dose-escalation patients had received checkpoint inhibitors. Partial responses occurred in three dose-escalation patients: two with cutaneous melanoma and one with hepatocellular carcinoma. The point of sequencing TCRbeta in the periphery was to test whether ivuxolimab changed TCR sequence diversity and drove clonal T-cell expansion. The paper describes the monotherapy dose-escalation part (N = 52 patients) of the phase I trial of ivuxolimab.

To sequence the TCRbeta CDR3 region, genomic DNA was isolated from the sorted cells. The immunoSEQ Assay was used for sequencing of TCRbeta CDR3 regions. TCRdb mirrors the immuneACCESS table, restricted to in-frame sequences. Some clones are absent from its copies; in checked studies, under half trace to an unresolved V gene, and the reason for the others is unknown. This sample gives roughly 34,000 clones in total; about 74% of them show up just once. The ten biggest clones cover roughly 18% of the sample. Beyond this particular receptor, the publication reports: In the 0.1-3.0 mg/kg groups, partial responders were among the patients with the lowest normalized peripheral clonal expansion, particularly in CD8+ T cells. Low levels of normalized T-cell clonal expansion were also seen in some nonresponding patients. Clonal expansion of both CD4+ and CD8+ blood T cells was observed from baseline to week 6 at doses 0.1 to 3.0 mg/kg. On average, CD8+ T cells showed more expanded clones than CD4+ T cells after ivuxolimab. Which antigens the clonally expanded peripheral T cells were specific for was not determined.

This clone has a handful of counts. Its antigen is unknown. The input lacks base qualities; no much larger clone sits a single base away. Taken from cysteine to phenylalanine, the CDR3 has 15 residues. The read is trimmed to its CDR3 DNA, 45 bases read in frame from base 1. Taken from the germline V gene, the CDR1 and CDR2 loops are SNHLY and FYNNEI. Unmatched junction bases come to 7, with V trimmed by 6 bases and J by 7 bases. Patients with autoimmune disease history or receiving systemic immunosuppression were excluded from the trial. In every dose cohort, peripheral blood was drawn for TCR sequencing at baseline, cycle 4 day 1, and cycle 7 day 1. Samples were obtained from an open-label, multicenter, first-in-human phase I dose-escalation trial of ivuxolimab. The trial enrolled adults with locally advanced or metastatic head and neck squamous cell, hepatocellular, melanoma or renal cell carcinoma. Before TCR sequencing, CD4+ T cells and CD8+ T cells were sorted from peripheral blood as separate populations.

This TCR was sampled from an adult with an advanced solid tumor such as melanoma, head and neck, liver or kidney cancer. The specimen was CD4+ or CD8+ T cells sorted from blood, collected in a trial of the OX40 agonist ivuxolimab. The sequence links TRBV2 to TRBJ1-4, and TRBD1 aligns with 11 junction nucleotides. CDR3 protein: CASRIGQGAFEKLFF. The DNA is TGTGCCAGCAGGATAGGACAGGGGGCGTTTGAAAAACTGTTTTTT.